The rows below give T cell receptor beta chains drawn from one sample of a study of CD8 T cells in Susac syndrome. TCRdb re-called the immunoSEQ multiplex PCR reads through MiXCR, storing one row per CDR3 protein. The sample includes over 95,000 distinct CDR3 sequences, about nine tenths of them seen just once. Material: CD4+ T cells from PBMCs. The receptor set was obtained from a human donor in good health. Both conserved end residues are part of each CDR3. D genes are given only for firm matches. Only part of the rows carry a size: once, few, many, or a class if the clone is expanded.

length	D	size	V	J	DNA	CDR3
15	.	.	TRBV7-9	TRBJ1-5	TGTGCCAGCAGCCCACGCACCGAGGGCAATCAGCCCCAGCATTTT	CASSPRTEGNQPQHF
16	.	.	TRBV24-1	TRBJ1-5	TGTGCCACGATTGCCCCAGGCCATCGGTTGGTTTGGCCCCAGCATTTT	CATIAPGHRLVWPQHF
15	.	.	TRBV5-4	TRBJ2-1	TGTGCCAGCCGCGTCGACCAAGACTCCTACAATGAGCAGTTCTTC	CASRVDQDSYNEQFF
15	.	.	TRBV29-1	TRBJ2-6	TGCAGCGTGGGGAGACACGACTCTGGGGCCAACGTCCTGACTTTC	CSVGRHDSGANVLTF
15	TRBD1	.	TRBV9	TRBJ2-7	TGTGCCAGCAGCGCCGTGGGACAGGGGGTCTACGAGCAGTACTTC	CASSAVGQGVYEQYF
14	.	.	TRBV20-1	TRBJ1-6	TGCAGTGCGGCAGGAAGGGCCCTGAATTCACCCCTCCACTTT	CSAAGRALNSPLHF
14	.	.	TRBV29-1	TRBJ2-1	TGCAGCGTTGAAGGAGGGTTCTCCTACAATGAGCAGTTCTTC	CSVEGGFSYNEQFF
17	TRBD2	.	TRBV7-9	TRBJ2-1	TGTGCCAGCAGCTATGCGACTAGCGGGAGGGCCGGTAATGAGCAGTTCTTC	CASSYATSGRAGNEQFF
14	.	few	TRBV19	TRBJ2-7	TGTGCCAGTAGCCCCGTGGGGGTATCCTACGAGCAGTACTTC	CASSPVGVSYEQYF
16	.	.	TRBV5-6	TRBJ2-4	TGTGCCAGCAGTCAAACAGCGTTTCTAGCCAAAAACATTCAGTACTTC	CASSQTAFLAKNIQYF
13	.	once	TRBV11-1	TRBJ2-5	TGTGCCAGCAGCCCCGGGACACTCGAGACCCAGTACTTC	CASSPGTLETQYF
15	.	.	TRBV14	TRBJ1-2	TGTGCCAGCAGCCAATACCCGGAAATTAACTATGGCTACACCTTC	CASSQYPEINYGYTF
16	TRBD1	once	TRBV7-6	TRBJ2-1	TGTGCCAGCAGCTCGGAACCGGGACAGGGAAGGAATGAGCAGTTCTTC	CASSSEPGQGRNEQFF
12	TRBD2	.	TRBV20-1	TRBJ2-5	TGCAGTGCAACCCTAGCGGAGGAGACCCAGTACTTC	CSATLAEETQYF